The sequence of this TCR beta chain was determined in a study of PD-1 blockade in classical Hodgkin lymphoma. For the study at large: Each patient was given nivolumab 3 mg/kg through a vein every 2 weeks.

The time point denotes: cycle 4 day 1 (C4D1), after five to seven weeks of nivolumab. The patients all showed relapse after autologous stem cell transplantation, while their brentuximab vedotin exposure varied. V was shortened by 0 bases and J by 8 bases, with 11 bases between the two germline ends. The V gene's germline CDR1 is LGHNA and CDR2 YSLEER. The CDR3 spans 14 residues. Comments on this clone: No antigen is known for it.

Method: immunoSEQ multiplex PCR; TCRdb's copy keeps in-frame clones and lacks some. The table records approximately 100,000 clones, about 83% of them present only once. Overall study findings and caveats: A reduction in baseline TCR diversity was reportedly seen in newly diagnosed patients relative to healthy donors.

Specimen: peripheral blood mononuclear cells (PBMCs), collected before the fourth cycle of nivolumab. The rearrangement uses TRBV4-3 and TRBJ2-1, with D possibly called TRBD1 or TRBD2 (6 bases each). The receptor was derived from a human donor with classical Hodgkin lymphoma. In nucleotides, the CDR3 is TGCGCCAGCAGCCAAGAACAGGGAGGCTATGAGCAGTTCTTC. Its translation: CASSQEQGGYEQFF.